The rows below give T cell receptor beta chains drawn from one sample of a study of cytomegalovirus exposure and HLA in healthy donors. Sequencing was performed with immunoSEQ multiplex PCR; in TCRdb, only in-frame clones are kept and a portion is missing. The sample has tens of thousands of clones; approximately 96% are singletons. Specimen: PBMCs. The receptors stem from a young man in good health and CMV-seronegative. Each CDR3 is given with its conserved first and last residue. A D gene is named only where the DNA matches it firmly. Expanded clones get a size class; other rows say once, few or many, or leave the size out.

j_gene	d_gene	v_gene	abundance	CDR3nt	CDR3aa
TRBJ1-1	.	TRBV2	.	TGTGCCAGCAGTGCACCGGAGACTGAAGCTTTCTTT	CASSAPETEAFF
TRBJ1-5	TRBD1	TRBV6-1	.	TGTGCCAGCAGATTCGACAGGGTAAGCAATCAGCCCCAGCATTTT	CASRFDRVSNQPQHF
TRBJ1-3	TRBD1	TRBV19	.	TGTGCCAGTAGTCAACGCGGGACAGGGAGAAACACCATATATTTT	CASSQRGTGRNTIYF
TRBJ2-1	TRBD2	TRBV15	.	TGTGCCACCAGCAGAGGCGTCACTAGCGGGAGGGCCATCAATGAGCAGTTCTTC	CATSRGVTSGRAINEQFF
TRBJ1-3	.	TRBV5-1	.	TGCGCCAGCAGCTTGTCAGGGCTCTCTGGAAACACCATATATTTT	CASSLSGLSGNTIYF
TRBJ2-1	.	TRBV7-9	.	TGTGCCAGCAGCTTAGATACCGGGATGAATGAGCAGTTCTTC	CASSLDTGMNEQFF
TRBJ2-7	TRBD1	TRBV7-8	.	TGTGCCAGCAGCCTGACCGACAGGGGCTCCTACGAGCAGTACTTC	CASSLTDRGSYEQYF
TRBJ1-1	TRBD1	TRBV25-1	.	TGTGCCAGCAGTGAGGGGGGGAACAGGGGGCGTTCGGGAACTGAAGCTTTCTTT	CASSEGGNRGRSGTEAFF
TRBJ1-4	.	TRBV11-3	.	TGTGCCAGCAGCTTAGATCCCAATAGCTTTAATGAAAAACTGTTTTTT	CASSLDPNSFNEKLFF
TRBJ2-1	TRBD2	TRBV30	once	TGTGCCTGGGGGACTAGCGGCTACAATGAGCAGTTCTTC	CAWGTSGYNEQFF
TRBJ2-3	TRBD2	TRBV6-1	.	TGTGCCAGCAGTGATCGGGGGGACGATACAGATACGCAGTATTTT	CASSDRGDDTDTQYF
TRBJ2-2	TRBD2	TRBV5-4	.	TGTGCCAGCAGCTTGGGGACTAGCGTGAACACCGGGGAGCTGTTTTTT	CASSLGTSVNTGELFF
TRBJ1-2	TRBD1	TRBV19	.	TGTGCCAGTAGTACCCAGGGGGCGTCCATTACAGCTAACTATGGCTACACCTTC	CASSTQGASITANYGYTF
TRBJ2-1	.	TRBV5-6	.	TGTGCCAGCAGCTTCAAGGGGTCCTACAATGAGCAGTTCTTC	CASSFKGSYNEQFF
TRBJ2-5	TRBD2	TRBV6-1	once	TGTGCCAGCAGTGAAGAGGGTAGCGGGAGGGCCTGGGAGACCCAGTACTTC	CASSEEGSGRAWETQYF
TRBJ2-7	.	TRBV20-1	.	TGCACTCTACTACAGGGCTACGAGCAGTACTTC	CTLLQGYEQYF
TRBJ2-5	TRBD1	TRBV5-1	.	TGCGCCAGCAGCTTGGCACAGGGGGGCTTACAAGAGACCCAGTACTTC	CASSLAQGGLQETQYF
TRBJ1-3	.	TRBV2	.	TGTGCCAGCAGTGAATTTAACTCGGCGGGGGCCTCTGGAAACACCATATATTTT	CASSEFNSAGASGNTIYF
TRBJ2-7	TRBD1	TRBV19	.	TGTGCCAGTAGCCTATTGTGGCAGGGGGCCGAGCAGTACTTC	CASSLLWQGAEQYF
TRBJ1-2	.	TRBV7-9	.	TGTGCCAGCAGCTCCCAGGGAAAATATGGCTACACCTTC	CASSSQGKYGYTF
TRBJ1-2	.	TRBV25-1	.	TGTGCCAGCAGTGAAACAGGGTTTCTAGGGGGCTACACCTTC	CASSETGFLGGYTF
TRBJ2-7	TRBD2	TRBV4-1	.	TGCGCCAGCAGCCGAATATTGACTAGCGGGAGTGATTACGAGCAGTACTTC	CASSRILTSGSDYEQYF
TRBJ2-1	TRBD2	TRBV9	.	TGTGCCAGCAGCGGCGGGAGGATCTCCTACAATGAGCAGTTCTTC	CASSGGRISYNEQFF
TRBJ2-5	TRBD1	TRBV28	.	TGTGCCAGCAGTGCCTACCGACAGGGATGGGGCCAAGAGACCCAGTACTTC	CASSAYRQGWGQETQYF
TRBJ1-6	.	TRBV5-4	.	TGTGCCAGCAGCTTGGTAGATGAGAATTCACCCCTCCACTTT	CASSLVDENSPLHF
TRBJ2-2	.	TRBV4-1	.	TGCGCCAGCAGCCATGTAGGGAGAAACACCGGGGAGCTGTTTTTT	CASSHVGRNTGELFF
TRBJ1-1	.	TRBV14	.	TGTGCCAGCAGCCAAGCCCTCGAAGCTTTCTTT	CASSQALEAFF
TRBJ1-1	.	TRBV28	.	TGTGCCAGCAGACCGGGACACCTACGAGACACTGAAGCTTTCTTT	CASRPGHLRDTEAFF
TRBJ2-6	.	TRBV5-8	.	TGTGCCAGCAGCTTGAGGGGGTCTGGGGCCAACGTCCTGACTTTC	CASSLRGSGANVLTF
TRBJ1-5	TRBD1	TRBV4-2	.	TGTGCCAGCAGCCTAGAAGGGGGCGTTGGCAATCAGCCCCAGCATTTT	CASSLEGGVGNQPQHF
TRBJ1-4	.	TRBV4-1	.	TGCGCCAGCAGCCAAGCGGCAGGAACAAGTGAAAAACTGTTTTTT	CASSQAAGTSEKLFF
TRBJ1-1	.	TRBV7-8	.	TGTGCCAGACGGTTTGAGGCTGAAGCTTTCTTT	CARRFEAEAFF
TRBJ2-5	.	TRBV7-9	.	TGTGCCAGCAGCTTAGCGGGTGGGCGAGAAGAGACCCAGTACTTC	CASSLAGGREETQYF
TRBJ2-2	.	TRBV6-5	.	TGTGCCAGCGAAGCCCCCGAGGGTGGCGGGGAGCTGTTTTTT	CASEAPEGGGELFF
TRBJ2-7	TRBD1	TRBV29-1	.	TGCAGCCTCCGGGACAGCTCCTACGAGCAGTACTTC	CSLRDSSYEQYF
TRBJ2-1	.	TRBV2	.	TGTGCCAGCAGTGAAGGGGCGCGGGATGAGCAGTTCTTC	CASSEGARDEQFF
TRBJ2-1	TRBD2	TRBV4-1	.	TGCGCCAGCAGCCAAAGCGGGGGAAGTGAGCAGTTCTTC	CASSQSGGSEQFF
TRBJ2-7	.	TRBV5-6	.	TGTGCCAGCAGACACTACGAGCAGTACTTC	CASRHYEQYF
TRBJ2-2	.	TRBV5-4	.	TGTGCCAGCAGCTTCGGGGAAAGGGAGCTGTTTTTT	CASSFGERELFF
TRBJ1-2	.	TRBV6-1	.	TGTGCCAGCAGTACGGAGACCAACTATGGCTACACCTTC	CASSTETNYGYTF
TRBJ1-2	TRBD1	TRBV5-4	.	TGTGCCAGCAGCTTAGAGGGCAGGGGGCGCTATGGCTACACCTTC	CASSLEGRGRYGYTF
TRBJ1-5	TRBD1	TRBV12-5	.	TGTGCTAGTGGTTTAGCAGGGGACAGGGAACAGCCCCAGCATTTT	CASGLAGDREQPQHF